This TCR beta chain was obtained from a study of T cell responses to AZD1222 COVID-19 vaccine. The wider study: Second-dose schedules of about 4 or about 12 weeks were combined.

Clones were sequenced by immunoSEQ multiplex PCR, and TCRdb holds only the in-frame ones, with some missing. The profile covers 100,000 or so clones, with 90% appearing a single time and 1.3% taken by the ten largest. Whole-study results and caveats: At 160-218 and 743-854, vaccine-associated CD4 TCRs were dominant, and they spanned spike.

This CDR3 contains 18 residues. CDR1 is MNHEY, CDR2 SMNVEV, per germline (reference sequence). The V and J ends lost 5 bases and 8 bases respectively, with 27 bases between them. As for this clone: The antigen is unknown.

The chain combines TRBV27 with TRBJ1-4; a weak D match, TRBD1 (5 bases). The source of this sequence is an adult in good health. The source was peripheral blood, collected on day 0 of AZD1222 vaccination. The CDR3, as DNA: TGTGCCAGCAGTCCCAGAGGGGTGACAATCGGATCCAGCGAAAAACTGTTTTTT. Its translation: CASSPRGVTIGSSEKLFF.